The rows below give T cell receptor beta chains drawn from one sample of a study of blood T cell repertoires in COVID-19. Profiled with immunoSEQ multiplex PCR; TCRdb holds only in-frame clones, not every one. Of around 76,000 clones detected, 85% appear once; the ten largest clones hold approximately 5.5%. Sequenced: peripheral blood. All receptors derive from a man older than 75 with acute or convalescent COVID-19. Both conserved end residues are part of each CDR3. The D gene is left open where the match is weak. Rows may omit the clone size; those that give it use once, few, many or a size class.

abundance: -; v_gene: TRBV7-9; j_gene: TRBJ2-5; d_gene: -; CDR3aa: CASSDLETQYF; CDR3nt: TGTGCCAGCAGCGACTTGGAGACCCAGTACTTC
abundance: -; v_gene: TRBV20-1; j_gene: TRBJ1-5; d_gene: -; CDR3aa: CSASAGLTQPQHF; CDR3nt: TGCAGTGCTAGTGCAGGGTTAACTCAGCCCCAGCATTTT
abundance: once; v_gene: TRBV24-1; j_gene: TRBJ1-4; d_gene: TRBD1; CDR3aa: CATSDPTGPDEKLFF; CDR3nt: TGTGCCACCAGTGATCCGACAGGGCCGGATGAAAAACTGTTTTTT
abundance: -; v_gene: TRBV19; j_gene: TRBJ2-3; d_gene: -; CDR3aa: CASSPDRRDTQYF; CDR3nt: TGTGCCAGTAGTCCCGACAGGAGAGATACGCAGTATTTT
abundance: -; v_gene: TRBV27; j_gene: TRBJ2-2; d_gene: TRBD1; CDR3aa: CASRTGTANTGELFF; CDR3nt: TGTGCCAGCAGAACCGGGACAGCTAACACCGGGGAGCTGTTTTTT
abundance: -; v_gene: TRBV6-1; j_gene: TRBJ1-6; d_gene: TRBD1; CDR3aa: CASSEALTGARGNSPLHF; CDR3nt: TGTGCCAGCAGTGAAGCTCTGACAGGGGCCCGGGGTAATTCACCCCTCCACTTT
abundance: once; v_gene: TRBV27; j_gene: TRBJ2-3; d_gene: TRBD2; CDR3aa: CASTIGLAGDTQYF; CDR3nt: TGTGCCAGCACCATAGGACTAGCGGGAGATACGCAGTATTTT
abundance: -; v_gene: TRBV7-9; j_gene: TRBJ1-1; d_gene: TRBD1; CDR3aa: CASSSGTENTEAFF; CDR3nt: TGTGCCAGCAGCTCAGGGACAGAGAACACTGAAGCTTTCTTT
abundance: -; v_gene: TRBV6-5; j_gene: TRBJ1-1; d_gene: -; CDR3aa: CASTGHRNTEAFF; CDR3nt: TGTGCCAGCACGGGACACCGGAACACTGAAGCTTTCTTT
abundance: -; v_gene: TRBV5-8; j_gene: TRBJ1-3; d_gene: -; CDR3aa: CASSLVSGVTGNTIYF; CDR3nt: TGTGCCAGCAGCTTGGTTTCGGGGGTGACTGGAAACACCATATATTTT
abundance: -; v_gene: TRBV10-3; j_gene: TRBJ2-3; d_gene: -; CDR3aa: CAAETEQKSTDTQYF; CDR3nt: TGTGCCGCCGAAACGGAGCAAAAAAGCACAGATACGCAGTATTTT
abundance: -; v_gene: TRBV28; j_gene: TRBJ1-5; d_gene: TRBD1; CDR3aa: CASSKTGGRVQHF; CDR3nt: TGTGCCAGCAGTAAAACAGGGGGCAGGGTCCAGCATTTT
abundance: few; v_gene: TRBV19; j_gene: TRBJ1-2; d_gene: TRBD1; CDR3aa: CASRGQDLYGYTF; CDR3nt: TGTGCCAGTAGAGGACAGGACCTCTATGGCTACACCTTC
abundance: -; v_gene: TRBV12-3/TRBV12-4; j_gene: TRBJ2-5; d_gene: TRBD1; CDR3aa: CASISDREETQYF; CDR3nt: TGTGCCAGCATTTCGGACAGGGAAGAGACCCAGTACTTC
abundance: -; v_gene: TRBV3-1/TRBV3-2; j_gene: TRBJ2-5; d_gene: -; CDR3aa: CASSQEGTETQYF; CDR3nt: TGTGCCAGCAGCCAAGAGGGCACGGAGACCCAGTACTTC
abundance: -; v_gene: TRBV6-1; j_gene: TRBJ2-5; d_gene: -; CDR3aa: CASSEGGRDQYF; CDR3nt: TGTGCCAGCAGTGAAGGCGGCCGGGACCAGTACTTC
abundance: -; v_gene: TRBV25-1; j_gene: TRBJ1-1; d_gene: -; CDR3aa: CASNLGVGTEAFF; CDR3nt: TGTGCCAGCAACTTAGGGGTGGGGACTGAAGCTTTCTTT
abundance: -; v_gene: TRBV28; j_gene: TRBJ1-6; d_gene: -; CDR3aa: CASAPRDYTTPLHF; CDR3nt: TGTGCCAGCGCCCCCCGGGACTACACTACACCCCTCCACTTT
abundance: -; v_gene: TRBV4-3; j_gene: TRBJ2-3; d_gene: -; CDR3aa: CASSQDPRGTISTDTQYF; CDR3nt: TGCGCCAGCAGCCAAGATCCGCGGGGGACAATAAGCACAGATACGCAGTATTTT
abundance: -; v_gene: TRBV11-2; j_gene: TRBJ2-7; d_gene: -; CDR3aa: CASSLVEGAYEQYF; CDR3nt: TGTGCCAGCAGCTTAGTTGAGGGGGCCTACGAGCAGTACTTC
abundance: -; v_gene: TRBV6-2/TRBV6-3; j_gene: TRBJ1-5; d_gene: -; CDR3aa: CASSNQGSNQPQHF; CDR3nt: TGTGCCAGCAGTAACCAGGGGTCCAATCAGCCCCAGCATTTT
abundance: -; v_gene: TRBV14; j_gene: TRBJ1-2; d_gene: -; CDR3aa: CASSQLTGLGGYTF; CDR3nt: TGTGCCAGCAGCCAACTTACAGGGCTCGGGGGCTACACCTTC
abundance: -; v_gene: TRBV10-3; j_gene: TRBJ2-7; d_gene: TRBD2; CDR3aa: CAISESKLLSGRTYEQYF; CDR3nt: TGTGCCATCAGTGAGTCGAAGCTTCTAAGCGGGAGGACCTACGAGCAGTACTTC
abundance: -; v_gene: TRBV3-1/TRBV3-2; j_gene: TRBJ1-3; d_gene: -; CDR3aa: CASRPQGYGNTIYF; CDR3nt: TGTGCCAGCAGACCACAGGGATATGGAAACACCATATATTTT
abundance: -; v_gene: TRBV5-4; j_gene: TRBJ1-4; d_gene: TRBD1; CDR3aa: CASSSTGQGMTNEKLFF; CDR3nt: TGTGCCAGCAGCTCGACTGGACAGGGGATGACTAATGAAAAACTGTTTTTT
abundance: few; v_gene: TRBV28; j_gene: TRBJ1-5; d_gene: TRBD1; CDR3aa: CASSSPGQFNQPQHF; CDR3nt: TGTGCCAGCAGTTCTCCGGGACAGTTCAATCAGCCCCAGCATTTT
abundance: -; v_gene: TRBV6-1; j_gene: TRBJ1-5; d_gene: -; CDR3aa: CASSDGVDQPQHF; CDR3nt: TGTGCCAGCAGTGACGGGGTGGATCAGCCCCAGCATTTT
abundance: -; v_gene: TRBV6-6; j_gene: TRBJ2-5; d_gene: TRBD2; CDR3aa: CASRLAGEGETQYF; CDR3nt: TGTGCCAGCAGACTAGCGGGAGAGGGGGAGACCCAGTACTTC
abundance: -; v_gene: TRBV7-8; j_gene: TRBJ2-7; d_gene: TRBD1; CDR3aa: CASSLVRDRDYLLRYEQYF; CDR3nt: TGTGCCAGCAGCTTAGTAAGGGACAGGGACTACCTTTTGAGGTACGAGCAGTACTTC
abundance: -; v_gene: TRBV5-1; j_gene: TRBJ2-3; d_gene: TRBD2; CDR3aa: CASSPSGGSTDTQYF; CDR3nt: TGCGCCAGCAGCCCTAGCGGGGGGAGCACAGATACGCAGTATTTT
abundance: -; v_gene: TRBV30; j_gene: TRBJ1-2; d_gene: TRBD1; CDR3aa: CAWIGNQAGGQGYYGYTF; CDR3nt: TGTGCCTGGATAGGGAACCAAGCCGGGGGACAGGGGTACTATGGCTACACCTTC
abundance: -; v_gene: TRBV7-2; j_gene: TRBJ1-2; d_gene: -; CDR3aa: CASSLTAEYGYTF; CDR3nt: TGTGCCAGCAGCTTAACGGCGGAATATGGCTACACCTTC
abundance: -; v_gene: TRBV12-3/TRBV12-4; j_gene: TRBJ2-5; d_gene: -; CDR3aa: CASSATGSETQYF; CDR3nt: TGTGCCAGCAGTGCCACAGGGTCAGAGACCCAGTACTTC
abundance: once; v_gene: TRBV28; j_gene: TRBJ2-1; d_gene: TRBD1; CDR3aa: CASSLPGGLPGHKFNEQFF; CDR3nt: TGTGCCAGCAGTTTGCCAGGGGGCCTACCTGGCCACAAGTTCAATGAGCAGTTCTTC
abundance: once; v_gene: TRBV7-2; j_gene: TRBJ1-1; d_gene: -; CDR3aa: CASSPGLNTEAFF; CDR3nt: TGTGCCAGCAGCCCAGGGCTGAACACTGAAGCTTTCTTT
abundance: -; v_gene: TRBV18; j_gene: TRBJ1-2; d_gene: -; CDR3aa: CASSPRASDGYTF; CDR3nt: TGTGCCAGCTCACCACGAGCCTCGGATGGCTACACCTTC
abundance: -; v_gene: TRBV5-1; j_gene: TRBJ2-1; d_gene: TRBD2; CDR3aa: CASSLAVTGTINNEQFF; CDR3nt: TGCGCCAGCAGCTTGGCCGTGACCGGGACTATTAACAATGAGCAGTTCTTC
abundance: -; v_gene: TRBV4-3; j_gene: TRBJ2-4; d_gene: TRBD1; CDR3aa: CASSQERTGANIQYF; CDR3nt: TGCGCCAGCAGCCAAGAGCGGACAGGGGCGAACATTCAGTACTTC
abundance: -; v_gene: TRBV28; j_gene: TRBJ2-7; d_gene: -; CDR3aa: CASSLGFRGGPLYF; CDR3nt: TGTGCCAGCAGTTTAGGTTTCCGAGGCGGCCCTTTGTACTTC
abundance: -; v_gene: TRBV12-5; j_gene: TRBJ1-1; d_gene: -; CDR3aa: CASGLSISNTEAFF; CDR3nt: TGTGCTAGTGGTTTGTCAATAAGCAACACTGAAGCTTTCTTT
abundance: -; v_gene: TRBV6-2/TRBV6-3; j_gene: TRBJ1-5; d_gene: -; CDR3aa: CASSPNRGRDQPQHF; CDR3nt: TGTGCCAGCAGTCCCAACCGGGGGAGGGATCAGCCCCAGCATTTT
abundance: -; v_gene: TRBV3-1/TRBV3-2; j_gene: TRBJ2-5; d_gene: TRBD1; CDR3aa: CASSGDRGQETQYF; CDR3nt: TGTGCCAGCAGCGGGGACAGGGGGCAAGAGACCCAGTACTTC
abundance: -; v_gene: TRBV30; j_gene: TRBJ1-1; d_gene: -; CDR3aa: CAWRRESEAFF; CDR3nt: TGTGCCTGGAGGAGGGAGTCGGAGGCTTTCTTT
abundance: -; v_gene: TRBV30; j_gene: TRBJ1-1; d_gene: TRBD1; CDR3aa: CARGQGGTEAFF; CDR3nt: TGTGCGAGGGGACAGGGAGGGACTGAAGCTTTCTTT
abundance: -; v_gene: TRBV3-1/TRBV3-2; j_gene: TRBJ2-3; d_gene: TRBD2; CDR3aa: CASSQDLGSGLADTQYF; CDR3nt: TGTGCCAGCAGCCAAGATCTGGGTAGCGGGCTCGCAGATACGCAGTATTTT
abundance: -; v_gene: TRBV11-3; j_gene: TRBJ2-2; d_gene: -; CDR3aa: CASSPNRDTGELFF; CDR3nt: TGTGCCAGCAGCCCGAACAGGGACACCGGGGAGCTGTTTTTT
abundance: -; v_gene: TRBV5-6; j_gene: TRBJ2-7; d_gene: TRBD1; CDR3aa: CASSISQGWEQYF; CDR3nt: TGTGCCAGCAGCATATCACAGGGGTGGGAGCAGTACTTC
abundance: once; v_gene: TRBV30; j_gene: TRBJ1-5; d_gene: TRBD1; CDR3aa: CAFLDRASNQPQHF; CDR3nt: TGTGCCTTCTTGGACAGGGCTAGCAATCAGCCCCAGCATTTT
abundance: -; v_gene: TRBV6-2/TRBV6-3; j_gene: TRBJ1-5; d_gene: -; CDR3aa: CASSYFRINQPQHF; CDR3nt: TGTGCCAGCAGTTACTTCCGTATCAATCAGCCCCAGCATTTT
abundance: -; v_gene: TRBV24-1; j_gene: TRBJ1-1; d_gene: -; CDR3aa: CATSQQGNTEAFF; CDR3nt: TGTGCCACCAGCCAACAGGGGAACACTGAAGCTTTCTTT
abundance: -; v_gene: TRBV14; j_gene: TRBJ2-7; d_gene: TRBD1; CDR3aa: CASSQEDRVQQYF; CDR3nt: TGTGCCAGCAGCCAAGAGGACAGGGTGCAGCAGTACTTC
abundance: -; v_gene: TRBV19; j_gene: TRBJ2-3; d_gene: TRBD2; CDR3aa: CASIPSGRTDTQYF; CDR3nt: TGTGCCAGTATTCCTAGCGGGAGAACAGATACGCAGTATTTT